This TCR beta chain was identified during a study of a mutant IDH1 vaccine in newly diagnosed glioma. Overall study findings and caveats: Pseudoprogression seemed unrelated to changes in top peripheral T cell clonotypes.

Sample time point: week 5, during vaccination. Alongside topical imiquimod, each dose of vaccine comprised 300 ug of mutant IDH1 20-mer peptide. Donor diagnoses consisted of new WHO grade 3 or 4 IDH1-mutant, ATRX-lost astrocytomas. A note on this clone: Its antigen is unknown.

Looked up from germline, CDR1 is SGHNT and CDR2 is YENEEA. Trimming removed 0 bases from V and 3 bases from J, with 8 bases in between. CDR3 length equals 14 residues. Generated by immunoSEQ multiplex PCR, the TCRdb table keeps only in-frame clones and is missing some. Among around 56,000 clones listed, approximately 86% were seen once. The material sequenced was PBMCs, taken from a glioma patient whose treatment included an IDH1 peptide vaccine. The chain carries TRBV11-3 and TRBJ2-5; D is undetermined. The source is a woman aged 18-29 years with glioma. Some clones in this sample may be carry-over from other donors' samples. DNA of the CDR3: TGTGCCAGCAGCTTAGACGGTAGAAAAGAGACCCAGTACTTC. Translating it yields CASSLDGRKETQYF.